Given below is one T cell receptor (beta chain) in context. The antigen is unknown. The sample is drawn from a study of OX40 agonist ivuxolimab in advanced cancers. The overall study: Patients with hepatocellular carcinoma, melanoma, renal cell or head and neck cancer made up the dose-escalation patients.

Study findings and constraints: Expanded peripheral T cells had an undetermined antigen specificity.

CDR1 MNHEY and CDR2 SMNVEV come from the germline V gene (reference sequence). V gave up 5 bases and J gave up 4 bases; unmatched junction bases: 6. The CDR3 is 15 amino acids. The repertoire was sequenced with immunoSEQ multiplex PCR; TCRdb's copy has only in-frame clones and lacks some. The sample records 90,000 to 95,000 clones, about 90% being singletons. The rearrangement uses TRBV27 and TRBJ1-3, with 9 bases aligning to TRBD1. This specimen was CD4+ or CD8+ T cells sorted from blood, taken in a trial of the OX40 agonist ivuxolimab. The sequence was collected from an adult with an advanced solid tumor such as melanoma, head and neck, liver or kidney cancer. As DNA, the CDR3 is TGTGCCAGCAGTCCACAGGGGGCAACGGGAAACACCATATATTTT. Translated, it gives CASSPQGATGNTIYF.